This passage covers 11 T cell receptor beta chains from one sample sequenced in a study of cytomegalovirus exposure and HLA in healthy donors. PCR involved 60 Vbeta and 13 Jbeta primers. Here immunoSEQ multiplex PCR was the method, and the copy in TCRdb shows in-frame clones only, minus some. The profile covers some 120,000 clones, with 80% appearing a single time and approximately 10% taken by the ten largest. The source material was PBMCs. The receptors were sampled from a man younger than 45 in good health and CMV-seropositive.

The chain uses TRBV4-1 and TRBJ2-7; perhaps TRBD2 as D (5 bases). The CDR3 spans 13 residues. The germline gives CDR1 MGHRA, CDR2 YSYEKL. Trimming stripped 1 base from V and 1 base from J, with 5 bases between. For the CDR3, the DNA is TGCGCCAGCAGCCAAGGAGGGTCCTACGAGCAGTACTTC. It translates to CASSQGGSYEQYF.

This clone is a singleton in its sample. V gene TRBV6-1 combines with J gene TRBJ2-7, with TRBD2 as a possible D gene (6 bases). Trimming left V 8 bases short and J 2 bases short, with 19 bases between. The CDR3 length is 15 residues. From germline, CDR1 is MNHNS and CDR2 SASEGT. The CDR3 sequence is CASSSGRTAAYEQYF. CDR3 coding DNA: TGTGCCAGCTCCTCAGGGAGGACTGCCGCCTACGAGCAGTACTTC.

This sequence joins TRBV6-1 and TRBJ2-4; D might be TRBD1 (5 bases). V was pared by 0 bases and J by 8 bases, with 11 bases between. The CDR3 consists of 14 residues. CDR1 is MNHNS, CDR2 SASEGT, per germline. CDR3 nucleotide sequence: TGTGCCAGCAGTGAAGCGGACACCTGGGACATTCAGTACTTC. Translation: CASSEADTWDIQYF.

The V call is TRBV14, the J call TRBJ1-6; no clear D gene. The CDR3 extends over 14 amino acids. Looked up from germline, CDR1 is SGHDN and CDR2 is FVKESK. Between the trimmed V and J ends, which lost 4 bases and 9 bases, there was a span of 13 bases. CDR3 sequence: CASSLRMASSPLHF. The CDR3 DNA reads TGTGCCAGCAGCCTGAGGATGGCGAGTTCACCCCTCCACTTT.

V gene TRBV9 combines with J gene TRBJ1-3; D is uncertain. V was shortened by 4 bases and J by 2 bases, with 10 bases between the two germline ends. This CDR3 has 14 amino acids. CDR1 is SGDLS and CDR2 is YYNGEE in the germline V gene. CDR3 bases: TGTGCCAGCAGCACCCGGGGTACTGGAAACACCATATATTTT. It yields the protein CASSTRGTGNTIYF.

This chain links TRBV6-5 with TRBJ2-7; perhaps TRBD2 as D (5 bases). Germline V gene sequence: CDR1 MNHEY, CDR2 SVGAGI. Deletions cut 2 bases from V and 6 bases from J, with 20 bases between. The CDR3 covers 16 residues. The chain's CDR3 is CASSYHRGSDLAEQYF. The CDR3 DNA is TGTGCCAGCAGTTACCACCGGGGTAGCGACCTTGCCGAGCAGTACTTC.

The chain combines TRBV5-1 with TRBJ2-7; 8 bases agree with TRBD1. The V gene end was trimmed by 4 bases and the J gene end by 3 bases; junction bases not matched to a gene: 9. Germline V gene lookup returns CDR1 SGHRS and CDR2 YFSETQ. The CDR3 totals 15 residues. The CDR3 is CASSPGQGIVYEQYF. CDR3 in DNA: TGCGCCAGCAGCCCCGGACAGGGTATTGTCTACGAGCAGTACTTC. Full variable domain (outside the CDR3, taken from reference TRBV5-1 and TRBJ2-7): KAGVTQTPRYLIKTRGQQVTLSCSPISGHRSVSWYQQTPGQGLQFLFEYFSETQRNKGNFPGRFSGRQFSNSRSEMNVSTLELGDSALYLCASSPGQGIVYEQYFGPGTRLTVT.

The chain uses TRBV5-1 and TRBJ1-6; perhaps TRBD1 as D (6 bases). Trimming pared 0 bases from V and 10 bases from J, leaving 14 bases between. This CDR3 is 15 amino acids long. Germline V gene data show CDR1 as SGHRS and CDR2 as YFSETQ. The CDR3 DNA reads TGCGCCAGCAGCTTGGTTCGGGGGGGCGGGTCACCCCTCCACTTT. This encodes CASSLVRGGGSPLHF.

The chain couples TRBV19 to TRBJ1-4, with D possibly TRBD1 on 5 matching bases. The V end was cut by 5 bases, the J end by 2 bases, with 12 bases between. The CDR3 is made up of 15 amino acids. From germline, CDR1 is LNHDA and CDR2 SQIVND (reference sequence). CDR3 bases: TGTGCCAGTAGTCTCGGGGGGAGGACTAATGAAAAACTGTTTTTT. As protein: CASSLGGRTNEKLFF.

This clone was observed a handful of times. The chain uses TRBV19 and TRBJ1-2; tentative D call: TRBD1 (6 bases). Germline-derived CDR1 and CDR2 are LNHDA and SQIVND (reference sequence). Trimming left V 6 bases short and J 8 bases short, with 13 bases between. The CDR3 has 12 residues. CDR3 nucleotide sequence: TGTGCCAGTAGGGACAGCATCCAAGGCTACACCTTC. Its translation is CASRDSIQGYTF. Full variable domain (missing parts from reference TRBV19 and TRBJ1-2): DGGITQSPKYLFRKEGQNVTLSCEQNLNHDAMYWYRQDPGQGLRLIYYSQIVNDFQKGDIAEGYSVSREKKESFPLTVTSAQKNPTAFYLCASRDSIQGYTFGSGTRLTVV.

The rearrangement links TRBV9 to TRBJ2-5; TRBD2 matches at 10 bases. The CDR3 runs to 15 residues. Looked up from germline, CDR1 is SGDLS and CDR2 is YYNGEE. The V and J ends lost 3 bases and 1 base, in that order; junction bases with no gene match: 3. The CDR3 DNA sequence: TGTGCCAGCAGCGAACTAGCGGGGTCCCAAGAGACCCAGTACTTC. Amino acids: CASSELAGSQETQYF.